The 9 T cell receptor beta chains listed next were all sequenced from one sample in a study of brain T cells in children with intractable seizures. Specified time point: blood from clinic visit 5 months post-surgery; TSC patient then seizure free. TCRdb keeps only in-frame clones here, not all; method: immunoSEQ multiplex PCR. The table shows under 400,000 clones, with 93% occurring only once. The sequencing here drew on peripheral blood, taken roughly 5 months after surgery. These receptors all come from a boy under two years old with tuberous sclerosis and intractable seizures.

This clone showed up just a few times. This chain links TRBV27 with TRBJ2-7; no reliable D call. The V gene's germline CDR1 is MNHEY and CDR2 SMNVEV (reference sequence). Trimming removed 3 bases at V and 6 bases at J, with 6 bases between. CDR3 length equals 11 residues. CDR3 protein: CASSFGREQYF. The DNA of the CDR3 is TGTGCCAGCAGTTTCGGACGCGAGCAGTACTTC.

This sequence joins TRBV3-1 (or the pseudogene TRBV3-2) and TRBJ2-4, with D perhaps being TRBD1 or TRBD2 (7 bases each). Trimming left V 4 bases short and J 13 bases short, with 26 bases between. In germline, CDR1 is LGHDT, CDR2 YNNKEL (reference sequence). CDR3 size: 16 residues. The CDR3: CASSPLLSLAQGGQYF. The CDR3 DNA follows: TGTGCCAGCAGCCCCCTCTTATCGCTAGCCCAGGGGGGGCAGTACTTC.

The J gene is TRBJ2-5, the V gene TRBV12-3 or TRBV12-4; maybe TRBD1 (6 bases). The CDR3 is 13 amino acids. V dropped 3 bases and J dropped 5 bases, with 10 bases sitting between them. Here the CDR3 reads CASSFQGFETQYF. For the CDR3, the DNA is TGTGCCAGCAGTTTTCAGGGGTTCGAGACCCAGTACTTC.

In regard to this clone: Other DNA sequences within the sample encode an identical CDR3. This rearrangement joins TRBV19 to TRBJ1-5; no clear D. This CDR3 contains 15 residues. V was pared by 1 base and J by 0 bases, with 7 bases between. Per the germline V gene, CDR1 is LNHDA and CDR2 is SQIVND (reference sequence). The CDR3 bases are TGTGCCAGTAGTATAGGCGGGCATAGCAATCAGCCCCAGCATTTT. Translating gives CASSIGGHSNQPQHF. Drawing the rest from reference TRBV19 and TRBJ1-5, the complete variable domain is DGGITQSPKYLFRKEGQNVTLSCEQNLNHDAMYWYRQDPGQGLRLIYYSQIVNDFQKGDIAEGYSVSREKKESFPLTVTSAQKNPTAFYLCASSIGGHSNQPQHFGDGTRLSIL.

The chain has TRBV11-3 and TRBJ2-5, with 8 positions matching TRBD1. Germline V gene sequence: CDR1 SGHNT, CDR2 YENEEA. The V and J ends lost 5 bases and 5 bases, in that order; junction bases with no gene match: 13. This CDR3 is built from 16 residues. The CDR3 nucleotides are TGTGCCAGCAGCCCAAGGGGACAGGCAGAAAGGGAGACCCAGTACTTC. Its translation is CASSPRGQAERETQYF.

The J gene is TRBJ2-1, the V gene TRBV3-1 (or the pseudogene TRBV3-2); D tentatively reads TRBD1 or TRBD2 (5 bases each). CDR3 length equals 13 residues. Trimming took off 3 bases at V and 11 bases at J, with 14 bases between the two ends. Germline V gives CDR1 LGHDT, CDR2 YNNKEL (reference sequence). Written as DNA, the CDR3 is TGTGCCAGCAGCCAGGGAACTCCGGGACAGCAGTTCTTC. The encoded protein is CASSQGTPGQQFF.

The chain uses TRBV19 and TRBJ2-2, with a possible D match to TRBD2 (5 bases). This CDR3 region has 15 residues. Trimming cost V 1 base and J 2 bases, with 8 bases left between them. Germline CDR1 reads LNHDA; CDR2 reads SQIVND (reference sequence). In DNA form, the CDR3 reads TGTGCCAGTAGTATAGCCGGACTTAACACCGGGGAGCTGTTTTTT. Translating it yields CASSIAGLNTGELFF.

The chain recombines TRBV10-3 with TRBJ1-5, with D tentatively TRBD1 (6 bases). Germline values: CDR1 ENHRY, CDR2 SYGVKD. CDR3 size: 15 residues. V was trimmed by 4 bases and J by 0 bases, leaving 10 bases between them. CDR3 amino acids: CAISGGTHSNQPQHF. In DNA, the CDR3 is TGTGCCATCAGTGGCGGGACACATAGCAATCAGCCCCAGCATTTT.

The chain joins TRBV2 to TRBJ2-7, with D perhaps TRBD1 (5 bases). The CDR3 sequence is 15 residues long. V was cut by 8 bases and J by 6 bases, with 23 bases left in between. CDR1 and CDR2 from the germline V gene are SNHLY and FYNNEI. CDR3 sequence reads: CASGALGRIPIEQYF. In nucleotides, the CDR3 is TGTGCCAGCGGGGCATTGGGCCGGATCCCCATCGAGCAGTACTTC.